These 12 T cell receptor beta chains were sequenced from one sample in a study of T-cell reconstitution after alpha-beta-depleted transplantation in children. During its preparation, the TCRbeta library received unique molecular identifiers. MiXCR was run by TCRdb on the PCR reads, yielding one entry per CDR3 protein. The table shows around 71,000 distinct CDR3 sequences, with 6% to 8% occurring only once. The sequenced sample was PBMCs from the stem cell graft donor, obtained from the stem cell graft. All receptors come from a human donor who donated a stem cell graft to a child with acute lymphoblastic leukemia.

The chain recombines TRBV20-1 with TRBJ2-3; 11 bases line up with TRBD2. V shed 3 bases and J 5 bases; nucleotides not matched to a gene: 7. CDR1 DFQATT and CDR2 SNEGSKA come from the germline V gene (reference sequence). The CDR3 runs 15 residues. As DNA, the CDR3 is TGCAGTGCTAGGCTAGCGGGGGGCGTTGGAGATACGCAGTATTTT. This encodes CSARLAGGVGDTQYF.

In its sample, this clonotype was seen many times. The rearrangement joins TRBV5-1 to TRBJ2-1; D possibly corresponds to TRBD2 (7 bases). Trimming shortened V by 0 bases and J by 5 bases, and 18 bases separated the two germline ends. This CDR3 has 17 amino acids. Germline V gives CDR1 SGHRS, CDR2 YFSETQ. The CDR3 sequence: CASSLGGVAGAHNEQFF. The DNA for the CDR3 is TGCGCCAGCAGCTTGGGGGGAGTGGCGGGGGCCCACAATGAGCAGTTCTTC.

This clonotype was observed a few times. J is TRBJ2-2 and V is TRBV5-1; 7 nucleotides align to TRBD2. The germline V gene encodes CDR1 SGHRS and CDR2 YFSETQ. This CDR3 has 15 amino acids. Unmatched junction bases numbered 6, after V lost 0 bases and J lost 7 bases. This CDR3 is CASSLGSGMSGELFF. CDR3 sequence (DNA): TGCGCCAGCAGCTTGGGCAGCGGGATGAGCGGGGAGCTGTTTTTT.

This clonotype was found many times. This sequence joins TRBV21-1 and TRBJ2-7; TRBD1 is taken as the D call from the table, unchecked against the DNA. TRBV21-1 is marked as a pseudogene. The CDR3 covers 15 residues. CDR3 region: CASSKGQGDFYEQYF. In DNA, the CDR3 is TGTGCCAGCAGCAAAGGTCAAGGGGATTTCTACGAGCAGTACTTC.

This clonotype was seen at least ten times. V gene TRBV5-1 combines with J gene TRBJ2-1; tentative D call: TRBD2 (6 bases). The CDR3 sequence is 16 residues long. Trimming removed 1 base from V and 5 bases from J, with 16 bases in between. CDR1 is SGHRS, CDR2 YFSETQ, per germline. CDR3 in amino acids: CASSLSYRRGHNEQFF. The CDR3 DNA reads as TGCGCCAGCAGCTTGTCCTACAGGAGGGGACACAATGAGCAGTTCTTC.

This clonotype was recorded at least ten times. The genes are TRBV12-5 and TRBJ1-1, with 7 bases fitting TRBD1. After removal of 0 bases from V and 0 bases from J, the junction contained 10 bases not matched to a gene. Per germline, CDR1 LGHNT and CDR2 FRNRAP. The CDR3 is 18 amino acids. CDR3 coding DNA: TGTGCTAGTGGTTTGGTCCCGCTGGGACAGTTGGTGAACACTGAAGCTTTCTTT. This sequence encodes CASGLVPLGQLVNTEAFF.

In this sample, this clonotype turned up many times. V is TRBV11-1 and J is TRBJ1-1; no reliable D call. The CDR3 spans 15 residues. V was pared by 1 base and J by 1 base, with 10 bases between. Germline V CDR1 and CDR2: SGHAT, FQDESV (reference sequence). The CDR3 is CASSLDGSPNTEAFF. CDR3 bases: TGTGCCAGCAGCTTAGATGGGTCACCGAACACTGAAGCTTTCTTT.

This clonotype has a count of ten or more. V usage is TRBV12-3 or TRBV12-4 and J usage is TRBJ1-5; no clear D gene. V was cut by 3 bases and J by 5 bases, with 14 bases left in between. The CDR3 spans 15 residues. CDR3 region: CASSLSDSGYQPQHF. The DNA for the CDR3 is TGTGCCAGCAGTTTGAGTGATTCGGGCTATCAGCCCCAGCATTTT.

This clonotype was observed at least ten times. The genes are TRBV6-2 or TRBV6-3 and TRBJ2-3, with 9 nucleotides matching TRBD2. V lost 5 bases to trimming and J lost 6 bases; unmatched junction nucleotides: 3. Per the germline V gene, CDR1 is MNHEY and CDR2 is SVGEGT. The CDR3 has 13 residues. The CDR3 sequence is CASSRTSVDTQYF. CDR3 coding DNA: TGTGCCAGCAGTAGGACTAGCGTGGATACGCAGTATTTT.

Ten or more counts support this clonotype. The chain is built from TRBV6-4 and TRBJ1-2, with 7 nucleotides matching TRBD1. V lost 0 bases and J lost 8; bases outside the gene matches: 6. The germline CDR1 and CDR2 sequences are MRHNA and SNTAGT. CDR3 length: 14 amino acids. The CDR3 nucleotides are TGTGCCAGCAGTGACTCCTCAGGGGGTAGCGGCTACACCTTC. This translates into CASSDSSGGSGYTF.

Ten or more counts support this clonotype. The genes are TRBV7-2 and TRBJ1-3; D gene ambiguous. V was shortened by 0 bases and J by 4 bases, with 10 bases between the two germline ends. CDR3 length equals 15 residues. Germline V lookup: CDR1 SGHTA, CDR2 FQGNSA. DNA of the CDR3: TGTGCCAGCAGCTTAGCGACGGGTGCAGGAAACACCATATATTTT. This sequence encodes CASSLATGAGNTIYF.

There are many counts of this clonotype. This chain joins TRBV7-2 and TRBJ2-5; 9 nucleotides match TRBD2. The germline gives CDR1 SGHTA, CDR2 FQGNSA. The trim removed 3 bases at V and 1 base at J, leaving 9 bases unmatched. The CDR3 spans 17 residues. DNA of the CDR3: TGTGCCAGCAGCTTCGGGACTAGCAACCCTATCCAAGAGACCCAGTACTTC. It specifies CASSFGTSNPIQETQYF.